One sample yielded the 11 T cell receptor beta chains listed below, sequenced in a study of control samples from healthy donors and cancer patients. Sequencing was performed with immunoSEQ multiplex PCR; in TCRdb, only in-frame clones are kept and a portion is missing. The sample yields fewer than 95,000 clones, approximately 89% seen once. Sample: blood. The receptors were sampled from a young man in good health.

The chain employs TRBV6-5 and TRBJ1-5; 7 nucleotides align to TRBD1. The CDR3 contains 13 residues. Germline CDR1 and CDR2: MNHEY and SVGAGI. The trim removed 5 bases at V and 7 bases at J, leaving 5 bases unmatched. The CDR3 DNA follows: TGTGCCAGCAGTCCGACAGGGTCACAGCCCCAGCATTTT. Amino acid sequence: CASSPTGSQPQHF.

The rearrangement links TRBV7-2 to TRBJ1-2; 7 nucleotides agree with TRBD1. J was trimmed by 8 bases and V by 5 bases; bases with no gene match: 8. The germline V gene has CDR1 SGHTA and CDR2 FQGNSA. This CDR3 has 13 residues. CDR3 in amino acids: CASSHDRDRGYTF. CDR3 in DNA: TGTGCCAGCAGCCACGACAGGGATCGGGGCTACACCTTC.

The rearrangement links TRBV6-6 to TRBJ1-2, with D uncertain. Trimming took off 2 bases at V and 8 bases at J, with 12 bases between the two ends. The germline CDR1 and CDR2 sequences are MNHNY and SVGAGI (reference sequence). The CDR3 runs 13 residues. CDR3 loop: CASSYGRGFGYTF. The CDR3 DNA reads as TGTGCCAGCAGTTACGGCAGAGGCTTCGGCTACACCTTC.

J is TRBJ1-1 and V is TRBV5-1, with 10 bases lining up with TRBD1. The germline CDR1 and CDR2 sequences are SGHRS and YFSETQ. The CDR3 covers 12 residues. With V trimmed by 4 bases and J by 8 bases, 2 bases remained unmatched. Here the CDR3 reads CASSGDRGEAFF. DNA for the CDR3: TGCGCCAGCAGCGGGGACAGGGGCGAAGCTTTCTTT.

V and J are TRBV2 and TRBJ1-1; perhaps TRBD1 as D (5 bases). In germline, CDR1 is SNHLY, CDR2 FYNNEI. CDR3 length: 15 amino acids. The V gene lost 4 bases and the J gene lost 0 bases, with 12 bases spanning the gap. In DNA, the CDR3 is TGTGCCAGCAGTGTACAGGAGATCATGAACACTGAAGCTTTCTTT. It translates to CASSVQEIMNTEAFF.

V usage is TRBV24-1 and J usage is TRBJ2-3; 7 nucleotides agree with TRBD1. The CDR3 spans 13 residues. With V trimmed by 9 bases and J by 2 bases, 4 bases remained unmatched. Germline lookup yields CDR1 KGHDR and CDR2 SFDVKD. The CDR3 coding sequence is TGTGCCACCGAGGGACAGACCACAGATACGCAGTATTTT. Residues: CATEGQTTDTQYF.

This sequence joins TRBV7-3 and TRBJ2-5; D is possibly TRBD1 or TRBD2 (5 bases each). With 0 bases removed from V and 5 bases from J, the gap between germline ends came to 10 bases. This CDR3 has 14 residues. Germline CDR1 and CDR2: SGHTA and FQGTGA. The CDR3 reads CASSLTSGSETQYF. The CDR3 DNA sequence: TGTGCCAGCAGCTTAACATCAGGGAGCGAGACCCAGTACTTC.

The CDR3 is CASSPTGGGTDTQYF. The CDR3 DNA reads TGTGCCAGCAGCCCGACAGGGGGTGGCACAGATACGCAGTATTTT. V gene TRBV6-4 combines with J gene TRBJ2-3, with 9 bases fitting TRBD1. V lost 6 bases and J lost 1; bases outside the gene matches: 5. The germline V gene has CDR1 MRHNA and CDR2 SNTAGT. The CDR3 is 15 residues long.

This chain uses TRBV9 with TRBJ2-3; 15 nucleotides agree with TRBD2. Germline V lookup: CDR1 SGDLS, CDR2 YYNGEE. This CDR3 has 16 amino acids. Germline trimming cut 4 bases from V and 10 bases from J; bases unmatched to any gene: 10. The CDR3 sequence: CASSTRTSGGAGAQYF. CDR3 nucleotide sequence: TGTGCCAGCAGCACGCGGACTAGCGGGGGGGCAGGCGCGCAGTATTTT.

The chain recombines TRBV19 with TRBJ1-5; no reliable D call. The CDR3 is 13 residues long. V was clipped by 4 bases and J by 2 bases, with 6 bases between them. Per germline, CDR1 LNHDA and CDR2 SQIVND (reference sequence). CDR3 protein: CASSSVGNQPQHF. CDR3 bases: TGTGCCAGTAGTAGCGTCGGCAATCAGCCCCAGCATTTT.

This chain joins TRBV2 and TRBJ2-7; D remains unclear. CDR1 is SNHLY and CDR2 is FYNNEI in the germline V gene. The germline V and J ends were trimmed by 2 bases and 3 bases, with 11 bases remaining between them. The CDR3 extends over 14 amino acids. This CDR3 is CASSERQLLYEQYV. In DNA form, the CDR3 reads TGTGCCAGCAGTGAACGTCAGTTGCTCTACGAGCAGTACGTC.